The clone carrying this T cell receptor beta chain has a single count. The sample comes from a study of somatic mutations in cytotoxic T cells in rheumatoid arthritis. For the study at large: Among the T-cell populations stained with V beta antibodies, some were separated by flow sorting at nearly 100% purity, including V beta1+ cells whose TCRB was sequenced.

Germline values: CDR1 WSHSY, CDR2 SAAADI. CDR3 size: 14 residues. V was pared by 8 bases and J by 4 bases, with 8 bases of the junction left unmatched. Sequencing used immunoSEQ multiplex PCR; TCRdb keeps in-frame clones, though not all of them. The sample contains tens of thousands of clones, roughly four fifths of which appear only once. The J gene is TRBJ1-2, the V gene TRBV10-2, with TRBD1 matching 9 bases. The clonotype comes from a man aged 40-50 years in good health. Sequenced sample: CD8+ T cells sorted from blood. The CDR3 loop reads CASGGQGRFYGYTF. CDR3 DNA sequence: TGCGCCAGCGGGGGACAGGGAAGATTCTATGGCTACACCTTC.